This T cell receptor (beta chain) was observed in a study of blood T cells in healthy people across ages. The second PCR ran about 6 to 11 cycles with a sample-barcoded 5' primer and J-beta primers. TCRdb ran MiXCR on the 5' RACE reads and lists one entry per CDR3 protein. The data contain just over 1 million distinct CDR3 sequences, 40% to 45% of them singletons. Caucasian individuals from Russia who were healthy and aged 6 to 90 acted as donors. Researchers collected approximately 9.5 milliliters of peripheral blood from every single donor. CDR3 size: 12 residues. Trimming shortened V by 6 bases and J by 12 bases, and 15 bases separated the two germline ends. The germline CDR1 and CDR2 sequences are MNHNY and SVGAGI (reference sequence).

The sequencing input was blood. The source is a woman in her sixties or seventies in good health. This sequence joins TRBV6-6 and TRBJ2-1; no reliable D call. For the CDR3, the DNA is TGTGCCAGCAGCCGCGAGAATGTCGGGCAGTTCTTC. Translated: CASSRENVGQFF.